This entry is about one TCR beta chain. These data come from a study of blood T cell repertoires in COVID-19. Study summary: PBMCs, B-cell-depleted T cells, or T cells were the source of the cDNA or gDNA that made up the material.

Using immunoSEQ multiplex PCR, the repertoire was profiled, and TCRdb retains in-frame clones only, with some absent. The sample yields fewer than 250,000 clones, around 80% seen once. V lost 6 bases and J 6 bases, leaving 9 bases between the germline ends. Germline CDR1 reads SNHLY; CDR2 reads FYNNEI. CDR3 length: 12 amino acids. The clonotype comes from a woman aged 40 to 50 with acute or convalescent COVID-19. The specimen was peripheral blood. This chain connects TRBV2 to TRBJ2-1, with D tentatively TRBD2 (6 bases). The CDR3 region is CASRAGSNEQFF. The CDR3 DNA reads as TGTGCCAGCAGAGCCGGGAGCAATGAGCAGTTCTTC.